Following are 18 T cell receptor beta chains from one sample sequenced in a study of blood T cell repertoires in COVID-19. Measured with immunoSEQ multiplex PCR; TCRdb has only the in-frame clones, and not every one. The top ten clones hold approximately 1.8% of a sample with 330,000 or so clones, about 90% of them seen once. Specimen: PBMCs or T cells enriched from blood (not recorded which). These receptors were obtained from a man aged 40-50 years in a cohort exposed to, infected with or recovered from COVID-19 (not recorded which).

The chain employs TRBV11-2 and TRBJ2-1; 8 bases align to TRBD1. V lost 5 bases and J lost 6; bases outside the gene matches: 9. CDR1 and CDR2 from the germline V gene are SGHAT and FQNNGV. This CDR3 is built from 15 residues. This chain's CDR3 is CASSNRPGGPNEQFF. CDR3 sequence (DNA): TGTGCCAGCAGCAATAGACCAGGGGGCCCCAATGAGCAGTTCTTC. Using reference TRBV11-2 and TRBJ2-1 for the parts outside the CDR3, the full variable domain is EAGVAQSPRYKIIEKRQSVAFWCNPISGHATLYWYQQILGQGPKLLIQFQNNGVVDDSQLPKDRFSAERLKGVDSTLKIQPAKLEDSAVYLCASSNRPGGPNEQFFGPGTRLTVL.

CDR3 loop: CASSYRALNTEAFF. CDR3 bases: TGTGCCAGCAGCTACAGGGCTCTGAACACTGAAGCTTTCTTT. The chain is built from TRBV27 and TRBJ1-1, with TRBD1 as a possible D gene (6 bases). Germline V gene sequence: CDR1 MNHEY, CDR2 SMNVEV (reference sequence). The V and J ends lost 6 bases and 0 bases respectively, with 11 bases between them. The CDR3 runs to 14 residues.

The chain recombines TRBV14 with TRBJ1-2; D not resolved. The CDR3 consists of 15 residues. The germline V gene encodes CDR1 SGHDN and CDR2 FVKESK. V was trimmed by 0 bases and J by 4 bases, leaving 12 bases between them. As DNA, the CDR3 is TGTGCCAGCAGCCAAGATATGGGCGGGGTCTATGGCTACACCTTC. This translates into CASSQDMGGVYGYTF.

In this sample, this clone turned up a few times. J is TRBJ1-5 and V is TRBV5-1, with TRBD1 as a possible D gene (6 bases). Germline V gives CDR1 SGHRS, CDR2 YFSETQ. V lost 4 bases and J 3 bases, leaving 14 bases between the germline ends. The CDR3 totals 15 residues. The CDR3 here is CASSPQGLLNQPQHF. In DNA, the CDR3 is TGCGCCAGCAGCCCGCAGGGGCTGCTCAATCAGCCCCAGCATTTT.

The J gene is TRBJ2-7, the V gene TRBV27, with 7 bases aligning to TRBD2. J gave up 3 bases and V 4 bases, and 12 bases lay outside the gene matches. This CDR3 spans 16 amino acids. Per germline, CDR1 MNHEY and CDR2 SMNVEV (reference sequence). CDR3 bases: TGTGCCAGCAGTTCACCGAGCGGGAATAGTGTCTACGAGCAGTACTTC. Its translation: CASSSPSGNSVYEQYF.

The genes are TRBV19 and TRBJ1-4; 12 bases align to TRBD1. J gave up 10 bases and V 5 bases, and 5 bases lay outside the gene matches. Germline V gene data show CDR1 as LNHDA and CDR2 as SQIVND (reference sequence). The CDR3 sequence is 14 residues long. CDR3 region: CASSGTGGAGKLFF. The CDR3 DNA reads as TGTGCCAGTAGTGGGACAGGGGGCGCGGGAAAACTGTTTTTT.

This clone was counted once. V and J are TRBV14 and TRBJ1-2, with 8 nucleotides matching TRBD1. CDR1 is SGHDN, CDR2 FVKESK, per germline. Trimming cost V 4 bases and J 2 bases; bases outside gene matches: 3. CDR3 length: 14 amino acids. The DNA for the CDR3 is TGTGCCAGCAGCCCCCGACAGGGGAACTATGGCTACACCTTC. It specifies CASSPRQGNYGYTF.

V usage is TRBV10-1 and J usage is TRBJ1-6; D may be TRBD1 (5 bases). Germline V lookup: CDR1 WNHNN, CDR2 SYGVQD (reference sequence). This CDR3 is 13 amino acids long. V was shortened by 3 bases and J by 10 bases, with 10 bases between the two germline ends. CDR3 sequence reads: CASSDQGESPLHF. In DNA, the CDR3 is TGCGCCAGCAGTGACCAGGGTGAATCACCCCTCCACTTT.

The chain couples TRBV19 to TRBJ1-4, with 9 bases matching TRBD1. The CDR3 covers 14 residues. V dropped 6 bases and J dropped 7; count of bases not matched to a gene: 6. CDR1 and CDR2 (germline): LNHDA, SQIVND (reference sequence). CDR3 coding DNA: TGTGCCAGTAGAGAGACAGGGGGGGCTGAAAAACTGTTTTTT. It yields the protein CASRETGGAEKLFF.

V and J are TRBV27 and TRBJ2-7; the D gene is possibly TRBD1 (6 bases). CDR1 and CDR2 from the germline V gene are MNHEY and SMNVEV (reference sequence). This CDR3 spans 15 amino acids. V lost 6 bases and J lost 2, with 17 bases in between. The DNA of the CDR3 is TGTGCCAGCAGACCCGGACAGCTTATAACCTACGAGCAGTACTTC. As protein: CASRPGQLITYEQYF.

This rearrangement joins TRBV19 to TRBJ2-1; possible D gene TRBD2, 6 bases. The length of the CDR3 is 15 residues. In germline, CDR1 is LNHDA, CDR2 SQIVND (reference sequence). V shed 5 bases and J shed 3 bases, with 14 bases lying between them. The CDR3 spells CASSPGSSNYNEQFF. The DNA of the CDR3 is TGTGCCAGTAGTCCCGGGAGTAGCAACTACAATGAGCAGTTCTTC.

The rearrangement joins TRBV3-1 (or the pseudogene TRBV3-2) to TRBJ1-3; D unresolved. Deletions cut 0 bases from V and 0 bases from J, with 12 bases between. Germline V gives CDR1 LGHDT, CDR2 YNNKEL (reference sequence). The CDR3 consists of 17 residues. DNA for the CDR3: TGTGCCAGCAGCCAAGATGGGAGAGTGACCTCTGGAAACACCATATATTTT. Amino acid sequence: CASSQDGRVTSGNTIYF.

The chain is built from TRBV5-1 and TRBJ2-1, with 8 bases matching TRBD2. From germline, CDR1 is SGHRS and CDR2 YFSETQ. The CDR3 has 15 residues. Losses at the gene ends were 7 bases for V and 3 bases for J; bases not matched to a gene: 9. Here the CDR3 DNA reads TGCGCCAGCGGCCCATGGAGCGGGGGCTACAATGAGCAGTTCTTC. Translating gives CASGPWSGGYNEQFF.

The CDR3 nucleotides are TGTGCCAGCAGCTTGCTTGCGGGAGGACCCAATGAGCAGTTCTTC. It yields the protein CASSLLAGGPNEQFF. The genes are TRBV7-3 and TRBJ2-1; 8 bases line up with TRBD2. There are 15 residues in the CDR3. J lost 6 bases, V lost 3 bases, and 7 bases had no gene match. Germline V gives CDR1 SGHTA, CDR2 FQGTGA.

Written as DNA, the CDR3 is TGCGCCAGCAGCTTGGGGGCACCAGGCAATGAGCAGTTCTTC. Translation: CASSLGAPGNEQFF. The rearrangement uses TRBV5-1 and TRBJ2-1; no definite D call. The ends were cut back, 0 bases at V and 6 bases at J, with 10 bases in the middle. The CDR3 totals 14 residues. Germline V gene data show CDR1 as SGHRS and CDR2 as YFSETQ.

V and J are TRBV5-1 and TRBJ2-1; TRBD2 agrees at 8 bases. V trimming: 4 bases; J trimming: 1 base; junction bases outside the gene matches: 4. The germline gives CDR1 SGHRS, CDR2 YFSETQ. The CDR3 contains 15 residues. In DNA form, the CDR3 reads TGCGCCAGCAGCCGGGAGGGAGAATCCTACAATGAGCAGTTCTTC. Translating it yields CASSREGESYNEQFF.

The V and J genes are TRBV28 and TRBJ1-5; 8 bases are a match to TRBD1. Germline loops: CDR1 MDHEN, CDR2 SYDVKM. J gave up 2 bases and V 5 bases, and 8 bases lay outside the gene matches. The CDR3 has 16 amino acids. CDR3 nucleotide sequence: TGTGCCAGCAGTAGCGTGACAGGGGCTGGCAATCAGCCCCAGCATTTT. Encoded protein: CASSSVTGAGNQPQHF.

CDR3 residues: CASSLRQGGVSEQYF. In DNA, the CDR3 is TGTGCCAGCAGTTTACGACAGGGGGGTGTTAGCGAGCAGTACTTC. V gene TRBV27 combines with J gene TRBJ2-7, with 9 bases aligning to TRBD1. The trim removed 2 bases at V and 6 bases at J, leaving 8 bases unmatched. The CDR3 is made up of 15 amino acids. Germline CDR1 and CDR2: MNHEY and SMNVEV (reference sequence).